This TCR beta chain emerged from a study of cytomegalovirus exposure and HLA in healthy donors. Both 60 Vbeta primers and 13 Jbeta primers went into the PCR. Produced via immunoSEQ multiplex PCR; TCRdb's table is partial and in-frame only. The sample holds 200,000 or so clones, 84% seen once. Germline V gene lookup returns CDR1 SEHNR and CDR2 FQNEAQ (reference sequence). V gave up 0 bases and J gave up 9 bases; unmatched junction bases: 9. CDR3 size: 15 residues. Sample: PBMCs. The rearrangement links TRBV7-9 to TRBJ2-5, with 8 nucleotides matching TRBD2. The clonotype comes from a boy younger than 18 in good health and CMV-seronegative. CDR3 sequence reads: CASSLAGSGAGAQYF. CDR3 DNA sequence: TGTGCCAGCAGCTTAGCTGGTAGCGGGGCCGGGGCCCAGTACTTC.